Each of the 9 T cell receptor beta chains below was sequenced from the same sample in a study of cytomegalovirus exposure and HLA in healthy donors. Clones were read by immunoSEQ multiplex PCR, and TCRdb kept only the in-frame ones, dropping some. The table includes 300,000 to 400,000 clones, approximately 88% detected once. The sequenced sample was PBMCs. Receptors originate from a young man in good health and CMV-seronegative.

This clone appeared once. The chain links TRBV6-1 to TRBJ2-3, with 8 positions matching TRBD1. CDR3 size: 14 residues. J was trimmed by 3 bases and V by 7 bases; bases with no gene match: 6. The germline V gene has CDR1 MNHNS and CDR2 SASEGT. CDR3: CASIRDRLTDTQYF. The CDR3, as DNA: TGTGCCAGCATTCGGGACAGGCTTACAGATACGCAGTATTTT.

The chain recombines TRBV5-1 with TRBJ2-7; D is possibly TRBD1 (5 bases). The CDR3 runs 14 residues. V was trimmed by 4 bases and J by 7 bases, leaving 18 bases between them. Germline-derived CDR1 and CDR2 are SGHRS and YFSETQ. CDR3 nucleotide sequence: TGCGCCAGCAGCCCGCGACAGCAGCCGAGGGAGCAGTACTTC. Residues: CASSPRQQPREQYF.

V is TRBV6-5 and J is TRBJ1-1; possibly TRBD1 for D (5 bases). Trimming removed 7 bases at V and 6 bases at J, with 18 bases between. CDR1 and CDR2 from the germline V gene are MNHEY and SVGAGI. The CDR3 consists of 14 residues. The CDR3 bases are TGTGCCAGCATCCCAGGGTCCGCTCAGTCTGAAGCTTTCTTT. It translates to CASIPGSAQSEAFF.

V gene TRBV9 combines with J gene TRBJ1-6, with TRBD1 matching 8 bases. In germline, CDR1 is SGDLS, CDR2 YYNGEE. Trimming took 0 bases from V and 10 from J; bases not matched to a gene: 3. This CDR3 contains 14 residues. The CDR3 DNA is TGTGCCAGCAGCGTAGAACAGGGGGGATCACCCCTCCACTTT. This encodes CASSVEQGGSPLHF.

V is TRBV7-2 and J is TRBJ2-6; maybe TRBD1 (6 bases). Germline CDR1 is SGHTA and CDR2 is FQGNSA. V was trimmed by 4 bases and J by 0 bases, leaving 16 bases between them. The CDR3 spans 18 residues. The CDR3 DNA follows: TGTGCCAGCAGCTACACGGGACAAGCCGACTCTGGGGCCAACGTCCTGACTTTC. This gives the protein CASSYTGQADSGANVLTF.

The V gene is TRBV6-5, the J gene TRBJ2-5; D perhaps matches TRBD2 (6 bases). V lost 2 bases and J 5 bases, leaving 12 bases between the germline ends. Per germline, CDR1 MNHEY and CDR2 SVGAGI. This CDR3 comprises 14 residues. The CDR3 nucleotides read TGTGCCAGCAGTTACGCCGGGGGTTCCGAGACCCAGTACTTC. Amino acids: CASSYAGGSETQYF.

The V and J genes are TRBV27 and TRBJ2-2; unclear D gene. V gave up 5 bases and J gave up 7 bases, with 11 bases separating them. CDR3 length: 13 residues. Germline values: CDR1 MNHEY, CDR2 SMNVEV (reference sequence). This chain's CDR3 is CASSLGRIGELFF. The CDR3 coding sequence is TGTGCCAGCAGTCTAGGTCGGATCGGGGAGCTGTTTTTT.

This clone has just a few counts. This sequence joins TRBV7-7 and TRBJ2-3, with D possibly matching TRBD2 (6 bases). The V gene's germline CDR1 is SSHAT and CDR2 FNYEAQ (reference sequence). V dropped 0 bases and J dropped 5 bases, with 6 bases sitting between them. CDR3 length: 13 amino acids. The CDR3 sequence: CASSLAGGDTQYF. The CDR3 coding sequence is TGTGCCAGCAGCTTAGCCGGGGGAGATACGCAGTATTTT.

The V call is TRBV5-4, the J call TRBJ2-1; 8 positions match TRBD1. Germline CDR1 reads SGHNT; CDR2 reads YYREEE (reference sequence). V was clipped by 2 bases and J by 8 bases; unmatched bases: 6. This CDR3 region has 14 residues. The DNA for the CDR3 is TGTGCCAGCAGCTTTGAGCAGGGGGCAGATGAGCAGTTCTTC. It translates to CASSFEQGADEQFF.